These 14 T cell receptor beta chains originate from one sample sequenced in a study of cytomegalovirus exposure and HLA in healthy donors. The primer mix had 60 Vbeta and 13 Jbeta primers. TCRdb's table, derived via immunoSEQ multiplex PCR, lists solely in-frame clones and lacks some. The sample totals roughly 42,000 clones. The sequencing sample was made of PBMCs. These receptors originate from a man aged 25 to 40 in good health and CMV-seronegative.

The J gene is TRBJ1-2, the V gene TRBV7-2; 9 nucleotides align to TRBD1. The V and J ends lost 7 bases and 2 bases, in that order; junction bases with no gene match: 8. The CDR3 is 15 amino acids. Germline V gene data show CDR1 as SGHTA and CDR2 as FQGNSA. The chain's CDR3 is CASTTRQGVNYGYTF. For the CDR3, the DNA is TGTGCCAGCACAACTCGACAGGGGGTGAACTATGGCTACACCTTC.

V usage is TRBV5-6 and J usage is TRBJ2-3, with TRBD2 matching over 7 bases. V was pared by 4 bases and J by 0 bases, with 11 bases of the junction left unmatched. The germline V gene has CDR1 SGHDT and CDR2 YYEEEE. The CDR3 totals 17 residues. The DNA of the CDR3 is TGTGCCAGCAGCCGCCCTAGCGGAGCCTCTAGCACAGATACGCAGTATTTT. Translated: CASSRPSGASSTDTQYF.

The V call is TRBV18, the J call TRBJ1-2, with D maybe TRBD1 (6 bases). Germline CDR1 is KGHSH and CDR2 is LQKENI. This CDR3 has 17 residues. V was cut by 0 bases and J by 4 bases, with 18 bases left in between. The CDR3: CASSPPRAQGPIYGYTF. The CDR3 DNA follows: TGTGCCAGCTCACCACCGAGGGCTCAGGGGCCGATCTATGGCTACACCTTC. The full variable domain, completed using reference TRBV18 and TRBJ1-2, is NAGVMQNPRHLVRRRGQEARLRCSPMKGHSHVYWYRQLPEEGLKFMVYLQKENIIDESGMPKERFSAEFPKEGPSILRIQQVVRGDSAAYFCASSPPRAQGPIYGYTFGSGTRLTVV.

The rearrangement links TRBV7-2 to TRBJ2-3; D remains ambiguous. This CDR3 contains 12 residues. V was shortened by 5 bases and J by 2 bases, with 5 bases between the two germline ends. Per the germline V gene, CDR1 is SGHTA and CDR2 is FQGNSA. This CDR3 reads CASSLYTDTQYF. The CDR3, as DNA: TGTGCCAGCAGCCTTTACACAGATACGCAGTATTTT.

DNA for the CDR3: TGTGCCAGCAGCTTCCGGACAGGGTACACTGAAGCTTTCTTT. Translated: CASSFRTGYTEAFF. The chain is built from TRBV7-2 and TRBJ1-1, with 8 bases fitting TRBD1. This CDR3 is 14 amino acids long. The V gene end was trimmed by 3 bases and the J gene end by 3 bases; junction bases not matched to a gene: 3. Germline CDR1 is SGHTA and CDR2 is FQGNSA.

This chain's CDR3 is CSVEASGQETQYF. As DNA, the CDR3 is TGCAGCGTTGAGGCTAGCGGCCAAGAGACCCAGTACTTC. The chain couples TRBV29-1 to TRBJ2-5, with 7 bases aligning to TRBD2. V was clipped by 3 bases and J by 1 base; unmatched bases: 2. The CDR3 length is 13 residues. In germline, CDR1 is SQVTM, CDR2 ANQGSEA.

J is TRBJ2-3 and V is TRBV4-3; 8 nucleotides align to TRBD1. The germline V gene has CDR1 LGHNA and CDR2 YSLEER. V dropped 2 bases and J dropped 3; count of bases not matched to a gene: 4. The CDR3 is 15 residues long. CDR3 in amino acids: CASSQQGAVTDTQYF. The CDR3 DNA is TGCGCCAGCAGCCAACAGGGGGCAGTAACAGATACGCAGTATTTT.

The chain carries TRBV6-1 and TRBJ2-7; no clear D. Between the trimmed V and J ends, which lost 2 bases and 3 bases, there was a span of 8 bases. The CDR3 has 13 amino acids. In germline, CDR1 is MNHNS, CDR2 SASEGT. CDR3 sequence reads: CASSEIPSYEQYF. The CDR3 coding sequence is TGTGCCAGCAGTGAAATTCCTAGCTACGAGCAGTACTTC.

The chain uses TRBV14 and TRBJ2-1; 7 bases align to TRBD2. The CDR3 covers 15 residues. Trimming took 5 bases from V and 7 from J; bases not matched to a gene: 11. Germline V gives CDR1 SGHDN, CDR2 FVKESK. CDR3 residues: CASSYDLGGRNEQFF. The CDR3 DNA sequence: TGTGCCAGCAGCTACGACCTCGGGGGGAGGAATGAGCAGTTCTTC.

V is TRBV5-6 and J is TRBJ2-5; no clear D gene. The CDR3 length is 12 residues. Trimming shortened V by 1 base and J by 5 bases, and 6 bases separated the two germline ends. Germline CDR1 is SGHDT and CDR2 is YYEEEE. The DNA of the CDR3 is TGTGCCAGCAGCTTGCGGTGGGAGACCCAGTACTTC. Protein: CASSLRWETQYF.

The CDR3 spells CASSYSRQGGQPQHF. The CDR3 bases are TGTGCCAGCAGTTACTCCAGGCAGGGGGGTCAGCCCCAGCATTTT. The chain couples TRBV6-6 to TRBJ1-5; 7 bases fit TRBD1. This CDR3 contains 15 residues. Germline V gene sequence: CDR1 MNHNY, CDR2 SVGAGI (reference sequence). The junction had 5 bases not matched to a gene; V was cut back by 0 bases and J by 6 bases.

The chain has TRBV5-6 and TRBJ1-2; 7 nucleotides agree with TRBD1. This CDR3 is built from 14 residues. Germline values: CDR1 SGHDT, CDR2 YYEEEE. J lost 8 bases, V lost 7 bases, and 14 bases had no gene match. The chain's CDR3 is CASRNVDRVYGYTF. CDR3 nucleotide sequence: TGTGCCAGCCGAAACGTTGACAGGGTTTACGGCTACACCTTC.

The V and J genes are TRBV10-1 and TRBJ2-7, with unresolved D. V shed 7 bases and J shed 4 bases, with 14 bases lying between them. The CDR3 length is 13 residues. The germline V gene encodes CDR1 WNHNN and CDR2 SYGVQD (reference sequence). The CDR3 nucleotides are TGCGCCAGCACCTTGGCCCAGGAATACGAGCAGTACTTC. It specifies CASTLAQEYEQYF.

V is TRBV27 and J is TRBJ1-2; D unresolved. The CDR3 covers 17 residues. V dropped 1 base and J dropped 6 bases, with 21 bases sitting between them. Per the germline V gene, CDR1 is MNHEY and CDR2 is SMNVEV (reference sequence). CDR3 in amino acids: CASSLWGGADLGNGYTF. For the CDR3, the DNA is TGTGCCAGCAGTTTATGGGGTGGAGCGGACCTGGGGAATGGCTACACCTTC.